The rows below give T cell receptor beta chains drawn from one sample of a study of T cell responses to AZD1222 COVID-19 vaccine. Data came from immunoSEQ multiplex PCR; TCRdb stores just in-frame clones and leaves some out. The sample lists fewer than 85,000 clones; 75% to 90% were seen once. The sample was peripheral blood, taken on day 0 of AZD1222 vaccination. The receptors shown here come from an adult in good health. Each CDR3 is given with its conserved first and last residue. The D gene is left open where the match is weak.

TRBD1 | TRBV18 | CASSPTPDRVSGYTF
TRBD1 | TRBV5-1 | CASSLAPGGLYEQYF
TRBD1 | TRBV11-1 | CASTPGQGIYGYTF
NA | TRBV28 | CASRGHPGAGTEAFF
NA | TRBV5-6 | CASSLQGYTGELFF
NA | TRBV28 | CASSTAEQYF
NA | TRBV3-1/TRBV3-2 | CASSQSHGQPQHF
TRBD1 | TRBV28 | CASSSPPGQGVMNTEAFF
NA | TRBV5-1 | CASSLAGSGTDTQYF
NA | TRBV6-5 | CASSPYGYQETQYF
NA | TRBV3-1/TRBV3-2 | CASSQVLPPSIQYF
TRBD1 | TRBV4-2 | CASSQAQGQGPYEQYF
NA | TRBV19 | CASSIIGTGPYQPQHF
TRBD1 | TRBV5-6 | CASSLIGTGELTGTGELFF